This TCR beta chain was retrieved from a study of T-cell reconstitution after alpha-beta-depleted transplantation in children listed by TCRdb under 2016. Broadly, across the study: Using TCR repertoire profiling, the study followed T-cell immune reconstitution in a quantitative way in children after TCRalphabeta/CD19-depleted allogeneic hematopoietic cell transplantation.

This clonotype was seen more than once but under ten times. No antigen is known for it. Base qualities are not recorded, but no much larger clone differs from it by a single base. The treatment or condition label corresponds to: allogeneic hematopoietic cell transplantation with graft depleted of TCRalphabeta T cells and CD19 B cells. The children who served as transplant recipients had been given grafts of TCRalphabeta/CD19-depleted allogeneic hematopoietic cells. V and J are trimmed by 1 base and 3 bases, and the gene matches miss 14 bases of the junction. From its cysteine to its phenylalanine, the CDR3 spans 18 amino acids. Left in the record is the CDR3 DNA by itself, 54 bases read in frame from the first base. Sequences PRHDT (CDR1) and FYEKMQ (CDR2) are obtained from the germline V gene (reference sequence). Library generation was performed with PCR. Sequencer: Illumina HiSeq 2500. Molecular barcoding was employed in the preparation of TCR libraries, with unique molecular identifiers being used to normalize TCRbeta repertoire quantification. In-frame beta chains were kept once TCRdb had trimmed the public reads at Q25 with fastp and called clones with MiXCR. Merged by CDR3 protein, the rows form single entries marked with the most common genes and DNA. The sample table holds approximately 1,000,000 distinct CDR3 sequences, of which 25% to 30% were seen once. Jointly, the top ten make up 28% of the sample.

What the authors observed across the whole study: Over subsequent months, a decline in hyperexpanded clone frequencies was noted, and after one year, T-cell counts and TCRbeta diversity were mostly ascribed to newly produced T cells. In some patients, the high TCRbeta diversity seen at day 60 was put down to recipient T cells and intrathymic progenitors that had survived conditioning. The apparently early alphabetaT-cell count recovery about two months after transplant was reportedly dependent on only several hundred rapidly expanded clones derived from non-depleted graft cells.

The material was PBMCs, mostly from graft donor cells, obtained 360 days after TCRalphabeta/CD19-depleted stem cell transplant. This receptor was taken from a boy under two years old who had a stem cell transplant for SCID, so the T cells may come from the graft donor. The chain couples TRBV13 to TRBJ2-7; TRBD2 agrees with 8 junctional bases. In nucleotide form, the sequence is TGTGCCAGCAGCTTAGAGGCGCTGCCTAGCGGGCGGGGCTACGAGCAGTACTTC. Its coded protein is CASSLEALPSGRGYEQYF.